This passage covers 32 T cell receptor beta chains from one sample sequenced in a study of graft-versus-host responses after intestinal transplantation. Only in-frame clones appear in the TCRdb table, and some are missing; sequencing was by immunoSEQ multiplex PCR. The sample holds roughly 14,000 clones, 25% to 35% seen once. Here the sequenced sample was alloreactive CD4+ T cells from a mixed lymphocyte reaction culture, taken before intestinal transplant. Stated subset: CFSE-low proliferating T cells sorted from roughly 6-day pre-transplant mixed lymphocyte reaction (GvH or HvG direction). The receptor set was obtained from a human patient who received an intestinal transplant.

V is TRBV5-1 and J is TRBJ2-6, with unresolved D. CDR1 is SGHRS and CDR2 is YFSETQ in the germline V gene. Trimming removed 7 bases from V and 2 bases from J, with 4 bases in between. The CDR3 sequence is 12 residues long. The CDR3 loop is CASGPGANVLTF. The DNA for the CDR3 is TGCGCCAGCGGACCTGGGGCCAACGTCCTGACTTTC.

The CDR3, as DNA: TGTGCCTGGAGTGTACGGCGTAGCACAGATACGCAGTATTTT. Encoded protein: CAWSVRRSTDTQYF. This chain links TRBV30 with TRBJ2-3; no firm D call. V dropped 0 bases and J dropped 0 bases, with 7 bases sitting between them. CDR3 length equals 14 residues. CDR1 is GTSNPN and CDR2 is SVGIG in the germline V gene (reference sequence).

This clone was counted only a few times. V usage is TRBV2 and J usage is TRBJ1-5, with 8 bases fitting TRBD1. The J segment lost 6 bases and the V segment lost 6 bases, leaving 4 bases of the junction unmatched. Germline values: CDR1 SNHLY, CDR2 FYNNEI. The CDR3 has 13 residues. The CDR3 loop is CASRTGERQPQHF. CDR3 DNA: TGTGCCAGCAGGACAGGGGAACGTCAGCCCCAGCATTTT.

This clone appeared a few times. This chain connects TRBV19 to TRBJ2-5; D may be TRBD1 or TRBD2 (5 bases each). The DNA end is a closer match to TRBJ2-7, so the J assignment may be wrong. The length of the CDR3 is 15 residues. Germline-derived CDR1 and CDR2 are LNHDA and SQIVND (reference sequence). CDR3 sequence (DNA): TGTGCCAGTAGTAGGGGGTACCATACCCTCTACGAGCAGTACTTC. Translation: CASSRGYHTLYEQYF.

V usage is TRBV28 and J usage is TRBJ1-5; 8 bases fit TRBD1. With 5 bases clipped from V and 3 bases from J, the junction kept 6 bases outside the gene matches. CDR3 length: 15 amino acids. Germline V gives CDR1 MDHEN, CDR2 SYDVKM. CDR3: CASSVTGGINQPQHF. The CDR3 DNA is TGTGCCAGCAGTGTTACAGGGGGAATCAATCAGCCCCAGCATTTT.

This clone is deemed medium-sized. This sequence joins TRBV5-6 and TRBJ1-3, with unresolved D. From germline, CDR1 is SGHDT and CDR2 YYEEEE. CDR3 size: 14 residues. V was shortened by 6 bases and J by 7 bases, with 17 bases between the two germline ends. The CDR3 nucleotides are TGTGCCAGCAACTACATGTCATTCCGGAACACCATATATTTT. Translation gives CASNYMSFRNTIYF.

This clone appeared a few times. This chain links TRBV18 with TRBJ2-5; 11 nucleotides align to TRBD2. The CDR3 extends over 17 amino acids. The germline CDR1 and CDR2 sequences are KGHSH and LQKENI. J gave up 3 bases and V 0 bases, and 6 bases lay outside the gene matches. The CDR3 DNA sequence: TGTGCCAGCTCACCACCGGGACAACTAGCGGGAGAAGAGACCCAGTACTTC. Translation: CASSPPGQLAGEETQYF.

V gene TRBV18 combines with J gene TRBJ2-1; 8 bases agree with TRBD2. Per the germline V gene, CDR1 is KGHSH and CDR2 is LQKENI. The CDR3 has 16 amino acids. Germline trimming cut 1 base from V and 4 bases from J; bases unmatched to any gene: 6. The CDR3 coding sequence is TGTGCCAGCTCACCACAAACTAGCGGAGGATACAATGAGCAGTTCTTC. Residues: CASSPQTSGGYNEQFF. Full variable domain (missing parts from reference TRBV18 and TRBJ2-1): NAGVMQNPRHLVRRRGQEARLRCSPMKGHSHVYWYRQLPEEGLKFMVYLQKENIIDESGMPKERFSAEFPKEGPSILRIQQVVRGDSAAYFCASSPQTSGGYNEQFFGPGTRLTVL.

By share of the sample, this clone is large. V and J are TRBV6-6 and TRBJ2-7; D may be TRBD1 (6 bases). Between the trimmed V and J ends, which lost 1 base and 6 bases, there was a span of 10 bases. This CDR3 comprises 13 residues. Per germline, CDR1 MNHNY and CDR2 SVGAGI (reference sequence). The CDR3 DNA sequence: TGTGCCAGCAGTTACTTCAGGACAGCCGAGCAGTACTTC. This codes for CASSYFRTAEQYF.

The gene calls are TRBV19 and TRBJ2-7, with TRBD2 matching 12 bases. This CDR3 has 15 amino acids. Trimming removed 2 bases from V and 6 bases from J; junction bases left unmatched: 5. Germline CDR1 is LNHDA and CDR2 is SQIVND (reference sequence). The DNA for the CDR3 is TGTGCCAGTAGTATACCCCGGACTAGCGGGATCGAGCAGTACTTC. Protein sequence: CASSIPRTSGIEQYF.

CDR3 residues: CASSLRQAQDHTF. The CDR3 nucleotides read TGCGCCAGCAGCTTGCGGCAAGCCCAAGACCACACCTTC. The V gene is TRBV5-1, the J gene TRBJ1-2; D gene ambiguous. Germline loops: CDR1 SGHRS, CDR2 YFSETQ. The CDR3 has 13 residues. Trimming left V 1 base short and J 12 bases short, with 16 bases between.

By sample fraction, this clone is medium-sized (0.01 to 0.1%). The chain joins TRBV5-1 to TRBJ2-5; tentative D call: TRBD1 (5 bases). This CDR3 is 13 amino acids long. Deletions cut 1 base from V and 3 bases from J, with 7 bases between. From germline, CDR1 is SGHRS and CDR2 YFSETQ. The CDR3 loop reads CASSLSGKETQYF. The CDR3 DNA is TGCGCCAGCAGCTTGTCAGGGAAAGAGACCCAGTACTTC.

The chain has TRBV6-5 and TRBJ1-4; D not certain. The CDR3 runs 12 residues. CDR1 is MNHEY and CDR2 is SVGAGI in the germline V gene. The V end was cut by 6 bases, the J end by 8 bases, with 10 bases between. CDR3: CASSPVQEKLFF. CDR3 coding DNA: TGTGCCAGCAGCCCTGTACAAGAAAAACTGTTTTTT.

This clone turned up a few times. The chain couples TRBV18 to TRBJ2-1, with D unclear. The CDR3 runs 14 residues. The germline V and J ends were trimmed by 3 bases and 3 bases, with 9 bases remaining between them. Germline V gene lookup returns CDR1 KGHSH and CDR2 LQKENI. CDR3 loop: CASSPVNLYNEQFF. CDR3 bases: TGTGCCAGCTCACCCGTAAACCTCTACAATGAGCAGTTCTTC.

This rearrangement joins TRBV28 to TRBJ1-3, with TRBD1 identical over 7 bases. Germline loops: CDR1 MDHEN, CDR2 SYDVKM. After removal of 4 bases from V and 0 bases from J, the junction contained 3 bases not matched to a gene. This CDR3 is 15 amino acids long. DNA of the CDR3: TGTGCCAGCAGTTCCAGGGGGTACTCTGGAAACACCATATATTTT. Its protein product is CASSSRGYSGNTIYF. Using reference TRBV28 and TRBJ1-3 for the parts outside the CDR3, the full variable domain is DVKVTQSSRYLVKRTGEKVFLECVQDMDHENMFWYRQDPGLGLRLIYFSYDVKMKEKGDIPEGYSVSREKKERFSLILESASTNQTSMYLCASSSRGYSGNTIYFGEGSWLTVV.

The V call is TRBV30, the J call TRBJ2-7, with D tentatively TRBD1 or TRBD2 (5 bases each). V was trimmed by 4 bases and J by 1 base, leaving 11 bases between them. Germline V CDR1 and CDR2: GTSNPN, SVGIG (reference sequence). This CDR3 is built from 13 residues. The CDR3 loop is CAWTRDGSYEQYF. CDR3 bases: TGTGCCTGGACCCGGGACGGATCCTACGAGCAGTACTTC.

Concerning this clone itself: A read error may account for a junction end that differs from germline. CDR3 protein: CASSVGQEVNYGYTF. CDR3 nucleotide sequence: TGTGCCAGCAGCGTAGGACAGGAGGTTAACTATGGTTACACCTTC. V gene TRBV28 combines with J gene TRBJ1-2, with 7 nucleotides matching TRBD1. The CDR3 spans 15 residues. CDR1 and CDR2 from the germline V gene are MDHEN and SYDVKM.

The rearrangement uses TRBV6-5 and TRBJ2-4; D not certain. Looked up from germline, CDR1 is MNHEY and CDR2 is SVGAGI. The V end was cut by 0 bases, the J end by 4 bases, with 10 bases between. CDR3 length: 15 amino acids. The CDR3 sequence: CASSYSSGLKNIQYF. In DNA, the CDR3 is TGTGCCAGCAGTTACTCCTCCGGGTTGAAAAACATTCAGTACTTC.

This chain's CDR3 is CAIGAQLPSSYNEQFF. CDR3 DNA: TGTGCCATCGGGGCACAACTACCGAGCTCCTACAATGAGCAGTTCTTC. This chain connects TRBV6-6 to TRBJ2-1, with D perhaps TRBD1 or TRBD2 (5 bases each). Germline CDR1 reads MNHNY; CDR2 reads SVGAGI (reference sequence). V gave up 10 bases and J gave up 0 bases, with 19 bases separating them. This CDR3 comprises 16 residues.

The chain links TRBV28 to TRBJ2-3, with 11 bases lining up with TRBD2. The V gene end was trimmed by 11 bases and the J gene end by 7 bases; junction bases not matched to a gene: 5. The CDR3 is made up of 12 amino acids. Germline-derived CDR1 and CDR2 are MDHEN and SYDVKM. This CDR3 is CASSGRPHTQYF. In DNA, the CDR3 is TGTGCCTCTAGCGGGAGGCCCCATACGCAGTATTTT.

This clone has more than one count but fewer than ten. The rearrangement uses TRBV10-2 and TRBJ2-7; tentative D call: TRBD1 (5 bases). This CDR3 comprises 14 residues. From germline, CDR1 is WSHSY and CDR2 SAAADI. The V and J ends lost 7 bases and 0 bases respectively, with 13 bases between them. The CDR3 coding sequence is TGCGCCAGCAATCGAGGCGGACACTCCTACGAGCAGTACTTC. It translates to CASNRGGHSYEQYF.

The chain couples TRBV7-2 to TRBJ2-7; either TRBD1 or TRBD2 may supply D (5 bases each). CDR1 and CDR2 (germline): SGHTA, FQGNSA. The length of the CDR3 is 13 residues. V was trimmed by 5 bases and J by 2 bases, leaving 10 bases between them. CDR3 loop: CASSRDGAYEQYF. Written as DNA, the CDR3 is TGTGCCAGCAGCCGGGACGGCGCCTACGAGCAGTACTTC.

This clone was counted only a few times. The rearrangement links TRBV7-2 to TRBJ2-7; D possibly corresponds to TRBD1 (6 bases). The germline V gene encodes CDR1 SGHTA and CDR2 FQGNSA. The CDR3 consists of 13 residues. The ends were cut back, 3 bases at V and 2 bases at J, with 8 bases in the middle. The DNA of the CDR3 is TGTGCCAGCAGCTTCCAGGGGCCCTACGAGCAGTACTTC. Its translation: CASSFQGPYEQYF.

V usage is TRBV28 and J usage is TRBJ1-2, with 9 bases matching TRBD1. Losses at the gene ends were 7 bases for V and 5 bases for J; bases not matched to a gene: 5. This CDR3 region has 13 residues. The V gene's germline CDR1 is MDHEN and CDR2 SYDVKM. The DNA of the CDR3 is TGTGCCAGCACCTTGACAGGGGGTTATGGCTACACCTTC. Protein product: CASTLTGGYGYTF.

This clone was found a few times. The rearrangement links TRBV30 to TRBJ2-7, with D possibly matching TRBD2 (6 bases). The CDR3 totals 14 residues. V was trimmed by 3 bases and J by 3 bases, leaving 15 bases between them. Germline V gene lookup returns CDR1 GTSNPN and CDR2 SVGIG (reference sequence). The CDR3 coding sequence is TGTGCCTGGAGGAAAACGGGAGTTGTCTACGAGCAGTACTTC. This gives the protein CAWRKTGVVYEQYF.

The chain is built from TRBV25-1 and TRBJ2-7; TRBD1 matches at 7 bases. Germline assignment: CDR1 MGHDK and CDR2 SYGVNS. This CDR3 contains 15 residues. V was clipped by 4 bases and J by 4 bases; unmatched bases: 10. The DNA of the CDR3 is TGTGCCAGCAGTGTCCCAGAGAGGGGGCGGTACGAGCAGTACTTC. Its translation: CASSVPERGRYEQYF.

The rearrangement joins TRBV2 to TRBJ2-3; 11 bases align to TRBD2. Looked up from germline, CDR1 is SNHLY and CDR2 is FYNNEI. Trimming took 10 bases from V and 4 from J; bases not matched to a gene: 16. The CDR3 sequence is 17 residues long. Written as DNA, the CDR3 is TGTGCCACTCAAAGCGGGGCTAGCGGGAGGTTGGCAGATACGCAGTATTTT. Translating it yields CATQSGASGRLADTQYF.

The chain is built from TRBV30 and TRBJ2-5; D may be TRBD2 (5 bases). The DNA end lines up better with TRBJ2-7; the J call may be wrong. CDR1 is GTSNPN and CDR2 is SVGIG in the germline V gene (reference sequence). This CDR3 region has 13 residues. The CDR3 here is CAWSVEGGYEQYF. Here the CDR3 DNA reads TGTGCCTGGAGTGTAGAAGGAGGCTACGAGCAGTACTTC.

J is TRBJ2-4 and V is TRBV5-4; 7 bases map to TRBD1. The CDR3 runs to 13 residues. Germline CDR1 SGHNT, CDR2 YYREEE (reference sequence). After removal of 4 bases from V and 8 bases from J, the junction contained 6 bases not matched to a gene. The CDR3 region has the DNA TGTGCCAGCAGCCAGGGCGACAGGGACATTCAGTACTTC. Its protein is CASSQGDRDIQYF.

This chain uses TRBV19 with TRBJ1-5, with 8 bases identical to TRBD1. Germline-derived CDR1 and CDR2 are LNHDA and SQIVND (reference sequence). The V segment lost 3 bases and the J segment 6 bases; nucleotides outside the gene matches: 13. This CDR3 has 17 residues. DNA for the CDR3: TGTGCCAGTAGTATCTCAACAGGGGGAAGTCTAGGTCAGCCCCAGCATTTT. Translating it yields CASSISTGGSLGQPQHF. Together with reference TRBV19 and TRBJ1-5, the CDR3 gives the full variable domain: DGGITQSPKYLFRKEGQNVTLSCEQNLNHDAMYWYRQDPGQGLRLIYYSQIVNDFQKGDIAEGYSVSREKKESFPLTVTSAQKNPTAFYLCASSISTGGSLGQPQHFGDGTRLSIL.

The chain couples TRBV11-3 to TRBJ1-1; D gene uncertain. V lost 5 bases and J lost 6, with 13 bases in between. CDR3 length: 13 residues. The germline CDR1 and CDR2 sequences are SGHNT and YENEEA. Here the CDR3 reads CASSAVSGAEAFF. The CDR3 DNA follows: TGTGCCAGCAGCGCCGTTTCGGGCGCTGAAGCTTTCTTT.

Note on this clone: The junction shows a germline mismatch at one end, possibly a read error. Other DNA sequences from this sample encode an identical CDR3 as well. The chain combines TRBV4-2 with TRBJ2-5; weak D call: TRBD1 (5 bases). Germline V CDR1 and CDR2: LGHNA, YNFKEQ. This CDR3 comprises 15 residues. CDR3 amino acids: CASSSRQGIQETQYF. The CDR3 region has the DNA TGTGCCAGCAGCTCCCGGCAGGGAATCCAAGAGACTCAGTACTTC.